The TCR beta chain under discussion was sequenced for a study of cytomegalovirus exposure and HLA in healthy donors. J gave up 1 base and V 5 bases, and 11 bases lay outside the gene matches. The CDR3 runs to 19 residues. Germline values: CDR1 SEHNR, CDR2 FQNEAQ (reference sequence). This PCR relied on a set of 60 Vbeta primers and 13 Jbeta primers. Assay: immunoSEQ multiplex PCR; the TCRdb copy retains only in-frame clones and omits some. The sample yields around 100,000 clones, 79% seen once. The sample holds a few counts of this clone. The sequence came from a woman younger than 30 in good health and CMV-seropositive. What was sequenced was PBMCs. The chain is built from TRBV7-9 and TRBJ2-3; 14 nucleotides match TRBD2. In DNA form, the CDR3 reads TGTGCCAGCAGCCATACGGGACTAGCGGGAGAGGTAGGCACAGATACGCAGTATTTT. This gives the protein CASSHTGLAGEVGTDTQYF.